The 18 T cell receptor beta chains below were found in one sample sequenced in a study of beta chain features in type 1 diabetes. Of the isolated RNA, all was reverse transcribed, and so the sequenced material was expressed TCRB transcripts. TCRdb's copy holds only in-frame clones and misses some; the assay was immunoSEQ multiplex PCR. The data show around 250,000 clones, with more than 13% seen just once and 0.017% held by the top ten. These receptors are not linked to any known antigen. Whole-study findings and limits: TCRB CDR3s from Type 1 diabetes patients were moderately but significantly shorter in all four CD4+ subsets.

Sequencing was carried out using naive CD4+ T cells from blood. The receptors shown here come from a man aged 25-40 years with type 1 diabetes.

V and J are TRBV5-1 and TRBJ2-5; no reliable D call. The CDR3 runs to 13 residues. V dropped 6 bases and J dropped 2 bases, with 11 bases sitting between them. Germline CDR1 SGHRS, CDR2 YFSETQ. CDR3 sequence: CASNFGQQETQYF. CDR3 DNA sequence: TGCGCCAGCAACTTTGGGCAGCAAGAGACCCAGTACTTC. Together with reference TRBV5-1 and TRBJ2-5, the CDR3 gives the full variable domain: KAGVTQTPRYLIKTRGQQVTLSCSPISGHRSVSWYQQTPGQGLQFLFEYFSETQRNKGNFPGRFSGRQFSNSRSEMNVSTLELGDSALYLCASNFGQQETQYFGPGTRLLVL.

This clone was picked up a small number of times. Sequence at one end of the junction differs from germline and may be a read error. CDR3 sequence (DNA): TGTGCCAGCAGGATACAGGTGAATACTGAAGCTTTCTTT. The encoded protein is CASRIQVNTEAFF. The chain uses TRBV2 and TRBJ1-1; maybe TRBD1 (5 bases). The CDR3 has 13 amino acids. CDR1 is SNHLY, CDR2 FYNNEI, per germline.

This clone was found a few times. The rearrangement links TRBV30 to TRBJ2-7; D call uncertain. The CDR3 has 16 residues. The germline gives CDR1 GTSNPN, CDR2 SVGIG (reference sequence). Trimming pared 1 base from V and 0 bases from J, leaving 16 bases between. The CDR3 DNA sequence: TGTGCCTGGAGTGAGTCTTTAGATACCGACTCCTACGAGCAGTACTTC. Translating it yields CAWSESLDTDSYEQYF.

In its sample, this clone was seen a few times. This chain links TRBV30 with TRBJ2-3, with TRBD2 identical over 7 bases. The CDR3 contains 14 residues. The V gene end was trimmed by 2 bases and the J gene end by 8 bases; junction bases not matched to a gene: 10. The V gene's germline CDR1 is GTSNPN and CDR2 SVGIG (reference sequence). The DNA for the CDR3 is TGTGCCTGGAGTTCTAGCGGTCCACTGGGTACGCAGTATTTT. Translated: CAWSSSGPLGTQYF.

The V call is TRBV25-1, the J call TRBJ2-1; no clear D. The CDR3 consists of 14 residues. CDR1 MGHDK and CDR2 SYGVNS come from the germline V gene. The V end lost 1 base, the J end lost 7 bases, and 11 bases lay between the germline ends. CDR3 nucleotides: TGTGCCAGCAGTGAATCAGCAGCGCAGAATGAGCAGTTCTTC. Translated, it gives CASSESAAQNEQFF.

This sequence joins TRBV6-5 and TRBJ1-1; D is unresolved. Trimming cost V 6 bases and J 0 bases, with 11 bases left between them. Germline CDR1 MNHEY, CDR2 SVGAGI. The CDR3 runs to 14 residues. The CDR3 DNA follows: TGTGCCAGCAGACTGCTCGAGGTGAACACTGAAGCTTTCTTT. It yields the protein CASRLLEVNTEAFF.

The chain uses TRBV4-3 and TRBJ2-7, with D possibly TRBD1 on 5 matching bases. CDR3 size: 13 residues. The germline V and J ends were trimmed by 0 bases and 7 bases, with 10 bases remaining between them. CDR1 and CDR2 from the germline V gene are LGHNA and YSLEER. The DNA for the CDR3 is TGCGCCAGCAGCCAAGAATGGCAGGGAGAGCAGTACTTC. It encodes CASSQEWQGEQYF.

This clone showed up just a few times. The J gene is TRBJ1-1, the V gene TRBV7-3; 10 bases match TRBD1. Per the germline V gene, CDR1 is SGHTA and CDR2 is FQGTGA. After removal of 5 bases from V and 4 bases from J, the junction contained 4 bases not matched to a gene. The CDR3 is 14 amino acids. CDR3 region: CASSVGQGGTEAFF. For the CDR3, the DNA is TGTGCCAGCAGCGTAGGACAGGGGGGCACTGAAGCTTTCTTT. The full variable domain, its missing parts supplied by reference TRBV7-3 and TRBJ1-1, is GAGVSQTPSNKVTEKGKYVELRCDPISGHTALYWYRQSLGQGPEFLIYFQGTGAADDSGLPNDRFFAVRPEGSVSTLKIQRTERGDSAVYLCASSVGQGGTEAFFGQGTRLTVV.

The gene calls are TRBV2 and TRBJ2-2; 9 nucleotides align to TRBD1. Germline V gene lookup returns CDR1 SNHLY and CDR2 FYNNEI. The CDR3 is 15 amino acids. The V segment lost 6 bases and the J segment 6 bases; nucleotides outside the gene matches: 8. CDR3 loop: CASRTGGAFAGELFF. CDR3 nucleotide sequence: TGTGCCAGCAGAACAGGGGGCGCGTTCGCCGGGGAGCTGTTTTTT.

V is TRBV18 and J is TRBJ2-7; 8 bases match TRBD1. Per the germline V gene, CDR1 is KGHSH and CDR2 is LQKENI. Unmatched junction bases numbered 6, after V lost 3 bases and J lost 2 bases. CDR3 size: 15 residues. CDR3 DNA sequence: TGTGCCAGCTCACCTCCGGACAGGGACCCCTACGAGCAGTACTTC. This sequence encodes CASSPPDRDPYEQYF. Supplemented by reference TRBV18 and TRBJ2-7, the full variable domain reads NAGVMQNPRHLVRRRGQEARLRCSPMKGHSHVYWYRQLPEEGLKFMVYLQKENIIDESGMPKERFSAEFPKEGPSILRIQQVVRGDSAAYFCASSPPDRDPYEQYFGPGTRLTVT.

The rearrangement uses TRBV12-5 and TRBJ2-1; D remains ambiguous. Germline CDR1 LGHNT, CDR2 FRNRAP. This CDR3 contains 14 residues. V lost 1 base, J lost 7 bases, and 11 bases lay in between. CDR3 bases: TGTGCTAGTGGTTTGGCACTATCTGGGAATGAGCAGTTCTTC. Its translation: CASGLALSGNEQFF.

This clone appeared a few times. The V call is TRBV28, the J call TRBJ2-5, with unresolved D. The CDR3 extends over 13 amino acids. The V gene's germline CDR1 is MDHEN and CDR2 SYDVKM. With 8 bases removed from V and 4 bases from J, the gap between germline ends came to 14 bases. The CDR3 coding sequence is TGTGCCAGCTTAAGCGAGGTTCGAGAGACCCAGTACTTC. As protein: CASLSEVRETQYF.

This sequence joins TRBV19 and TRBJ1-2, with a weak D call TRBD1 (5 bases). V was cut by 3 bases and J by 4 bases, with 12 bases left in between. The CDR3 consists of 14 residues. CDR1 and CDR2 from the germline V gene are LNHDA and SQIVND (reference sequence). The CDR3 bases are TGTGCCAGTAGTATCGCAGGGAACGTCTATGGCTACACCTTC. It yields the protein CASSIAGNVYGYTF.

This clone was counted a few times. This chain uses TRBV4-2 with TRBJ2-6; tentative D call: TRBD2 (6 bases). The V and J ends lost 1 base and 2 bases respectively, with 9 bases between them. Germline CDR1 LGHNA, CDR2 YNFKEQ. This CDR3 is 16 amino acids long. Written as DNA, the CDR3 is TGTGCCAGCAGCCAAGGAGGAGGGACTGGGGCCAACGTCCTGACTTTC. Encoded protein: CASSQGGGTGANVLTF.

The V call is TRBV18, the J call TRBJ2-1; perhaps TRBD2 as D (6 bases). This CDR3 spans 13 amino acids. The V gene's germline CDR1 is KGHSH and CDR2 LQKENI. Trimming left V 2 bases short and J 8 bases short, with 10 bases between. The CDR3 DNA reads TGTGCCAGCTCACCAATCCCGGGGGATGAGCAGTTCTTC. Its translation: CASSPIPGDEQFF.

This sequence joins TRBV6-5 and TRBJ1-5; TRBD1 is a possible D gene (5 bases). The CDR3 spans 15 residues. From germline, CDR1 is MNHEY and CDR2 SVGAGI. Trimming removed 0 bases at V and 6 bases at J, with 12 bases between. CDR3 sequence (DNA): TGTGCCAGCAGTTACTCGTGGCAGGGAGGTCAGCCCCAGCATTTT. It translates to CASSYSWQGGQPQHF.

Only a few counts were recorded for this clone. J is TRBJ2-5 and V is TRBV7-2, with a possible D match to TRBD1 (5 bases). With 4 bases removed from V and 8 bases from J, the gap between germline ends came to 14 bases. Germline-derived CDR1 and CDR2 are SGHTA and FQGNSA. The CDR3 sequence is 13 residues long. DNA for the CDR3: TGTGCCAGCAGCTCTCAGGGTTTAGGCACCCAGTACTTC. The encoded protein is CASSSQGLGTQYF. The variable domain in full, completed from reference TRBV7-2 and TRBJ2-5, reads GAGVSQSPSNKVTEKGKDVELRCDPISGHTALYWYRQSLGQGLEFLIYFQGNSAPDKSGLPSDRFSAERTGGSVSTLTIQRTQQEDSAVYLCASSSQGLGTQYFGPGTRLLVL.

V and J are TRBV6-4 and TRBJ2-3; no reliable D call. There are 14 residues in the CDR3. V was shortened by 2 bases and J by 0 bases, with 6 bases between the two germline ends. From germline, CDR1 is MRHNA and CDR2 SNTAGT. The CDR3 protein is CASSDMRSTDTQYF. The DNA for the CDR3 is TGTGCCAGCAGTGACATGCGGAGCACAGATACGCAGTATTTT.